What follows are 22 T cell receptor beta chains derived from one specimen sequenced in a study of T cells in Graves' hyperthyroidism and ophthalmopathy. Amplified regions were TCR beta CDR3 sequences from RNA transcripts. When the TCR CDR3 underwent first-round RT-PCR, the HTBI primer set was used. Each CDR3 protein is one row after TCRdb ran MiXCR on the multiplex PCR reads. Here the sample spans approximately 510,000 distinct CDR3 sequences, 40% to 50% being singletons. The sequenced sample was peripheral blood or thyroid tissue (not recorded which). All receptors derive from an adult woman with Graves' disease, either hyperthyroidism or ophthalmopathy (not recorded which).

This clonotype came up a few times. The chain carries TRBV20-1 and TRBJ2-3; D gene ambiguous. In germline, CDR1 is DFQATT, CDR2 SNEGSKA (reference sequence). This CDR3 spans 11 amino acids. V gave up 3 bases and J gave up 6 bases, with 7 bases separating them. The CDR3, as DNA: TGCAGTGCTAGTACAAGGGATACGCAGTATTTT. It specifies CSASTRDTQYF.

This clonotype was picked up a small number of times. As DNA, the CDR3 is TGCAGTGCTAGGGCGGGACTTCCAGGTTCACCCCTCCACTTT. Translated, it gives CSARAGLPGSPLHF. This chain links TRBV20-1 with TRBJ1-6; D may be TRBD1 (5 bases). V lost 3 bases, J lost 9 bases, and 15 bases lay in between. CDR3 length equals 14 residues. Per the germline V gene, CDR1 is DFQATT and CDR2 is SNEGSKA (reference sequence).

The genes are TRBV29-1 and TRBJ2-7; 7 bases align to TRBD1. Germline lookup yields CDR1 SQVTM and CDR2 ANQGSEA. The trim removed 7 bases at V and 0 bases at J, leaving 6 bases unmatched. CDR3 length: 13 amino acids. Here the CDR3 DNA reads TGCAGCGCCGTGGGACAGACCTCCTACGAGCAGTACTTC. It encodes CSAVGQTSYEQYF.

The chain links TRBV7-2 to TRBJ1-1, with D perhaps TRBD1 (6 bases). Germline lookup yields CDR1 SGHTA and CDR2 FQGNSA. V shed 5 bases and J shed 8 bases, with 24 bases lying between them. This CDR3 has 16 residues. The CDR3 nucleotides read TGTGCCAGCAGCAGTACACGGACAAGAGGACAGCGGGAAGCTTTCTTT. Its translation: CASSSTRTRGQREAFF.

This clonotype appeared a few times. No conserved phenylalanine or tryptophan ends this CDR3, so it is likely a read error. The J gene is TRBJ2-7, the V gene TRBV29-1, with D hard to call. The DNA end favors TRBJ2-5, so the J call may be wrong. Germline CDR1 reads SQVTM; CDR2 reads ANQGSEA. There are 10 residues in the CDR3. The CDR3 region is CSVGRETQYS. DNA for the CDR3: TGCAGCGTTGGGCGTGAGACCCAGTACTCC.

There are many counts of this clonotype. This chain links TRBV10-1 with TRBJ2-5, with 11 bases lining up with TRBD2. Germline V gene sequence: CDR1 WNHNN, CDR2 SYGVQD (reference sequence). This CDR3 has 16 amino acids. V lost 6 bases and J lost 4; bases outside the gene matches: 10. As DNA, the CDR3 is TGCGCCAGCAGCGACGGACTAGCGGGTGAAGGAGAGACCCAGTACTTC. Translation: CASSDGLAGEGETQYF.

This clonotype was detected only once. The chain is built from TRBV5-6 and TRBJ2-7, with 7 bases identical to TRBD2. V lost 5 bases, J lost 2 bases, and 7 bases stayed unmatched. CDR1 and CDR2 (germline): SGHDT, YYEEEE. The CDR3 has 14 residues. The chain's CDR3 is CASSRTAGAYEQYF. The CDR3 nucleotides read TGTGCCAGCAGTCGAACGGCGGGAGCCTACGAGCAGTACTTC. Complete variable domain (other parts from reference TRBV5-6 and TRBJ2-7): DAGVTQSPTHLIKTRGQQVTLRCSPKSGHDTVSWYQQALGQGPQFIFQYYEEEERQRGNFPDRFSGHQFPNYSSELNVNALLLGDSALYLCASSRTAGAYEQYFGPGTRLTVT.

This clonotype was found many times. At one of its ends the junction is not consistent with the germline gene, which may arise from a read error. The rearrangement joins TRBV5-1 to TRBJ1-5, with D hard to call. The germline V gene encodes CDR1 SGHRS and CDR2 YFSETQ. The CDR3 spans 13 residues. CDR3 amino acids: CASSLSSNQPQHF. The CDR3 DNA sequence: TGTGCCAGCAGTTTAAGTAGCAATCAGCCCCAGCATTTT.

This clonotype was seen more than once but under ten times. V usage is TRBV24-1 and J usage is TRBJ1-2; the D gene is possibly TRBD1 (5 bases). CDR3 length: 14 amino acids. Germline CDR1 reads KGHDR; CDR2 reads SFDVKD. The V gene lost 2 bases and the J gene lost 1 base, with 7 bases spanning the gap. CDR3 residues: CATSDWGINYGYTF. The CDR3 nucleotides read TGTGCCACCAGTGATTGGGGCATTAACTATGGCTACACCTTC.

This clonotype was seen at least ten times. CDR3: CASTAQTGGEQYF. In DNA, the CDR3 is TGTGCCAGCACCGCTCAGACAGGGGGCGAGCAGTACTTC. The rearrangement links TRBV7-2 to TRBJ2-7, with TRBD1 matching 9 bases. Germline CDR1 and CDR2: SGHTA and FQGNSA. This CDR3 is 13 amino acids long. With 7 bases clipped from V and 6 bases from J, the junction kept 7 bases outside the gene matches.

The rearrangement uses TRBV5-1 and TRBJ1-1, with D perhaps matching TRBD1 (6 bases). The CDR3 consists of 15 residues. Trimming removed 4 bases at V and 1 base at J, with 14 bases between. Germline values: CDR1 SGHRS, CDR2 YFSETQ. The CDR3 sequence is CASSQSDRRNTEAFF. CDR3 nucleotides: TGCGCCAGCAGCCAATCGGACAGACGGAACACTGAAGCTTTCTTT.

V usage is TRBV7-9 and J usage is TRBJ2-6; D may match TRBD1 or TRBD2 (6 bases each). This CDR3 comprises 18 residues. Germline CDR1 SEHNR, CDR2 FQNEAQ (reference sequence). The ends were cut back, 5 bases at V and 0 bases at J, with 17 bases in the middle. The CDR3 DNA follows: TGTGCCAGCAGCCCAAGGGGGAGGAGCGGCTCTGGGGCCAACGTCCTGACTTTC. This sequence encodes CASSPRGRSGSGANVLTF.

This clonotype was counted at least ten times. The rearrangement joins TRBV5-4 to TRBJ2-2, with D uncertain. The germline gives CDR1 SGHNT, CDR2 YYREEE (reference sequence). The CDR3 extends over 15 amino acids. The V end was cut by 0 bases, the J end by 2 bases, with 8 bases between. CDR3 region: CASSLASINTGELFF. The CDR3 nucleotides read TGTGCCAGCAGCTTGGCTAGTATTAACACCGGGGAGCTGTTTTTT.

Comment on this clonotype: The junction does not match germline at one end; this may be a read error. V usage is TRBV29-1 and J usage is TRBJ2-5; D assignment may be TRBD1 or TRBD2 (5 bases each). The CDR3 runs to 12 residues. In germline, CDR1 is SQVTM, CDR2 ANQGSEA. The chain's CDR3 is CRVAWTDRYWYF. In DNA, the CDR3 is TGCAGGGTTGCGTGGACTGACAGATATTGGTACTTC.

The genes are TRBV20-1 and TRBJ1-6; D is possibly TRBD1 (6 bases). V was cut by 3 bases and J by 11 bases, with 8 bases left in between. This CDR3 has 11 residues. Germline loops: CDR1 DFQATT, CDR2 SNEGSKA (reference sequence). The CDR3 protein is CSASGTTPLHF. The CDR3 bases are TGCAGTGCTAGCGGGACAACACCCCTCCACTTT.

This clonotype was seen repeatedly, ten times or more. The J gene is TRBJ1-6, the V gene TRBV5-6; D is ambiguous. Germline V lookup: CDR1 SGHDT, CDR2 YYEEEE. CDR3 length equals 15 residues. Trimming took 3 bases from V and 8 from J, leaving 15 bases between them. CDR3 amino acids: CASSSGPTTYSPLHF. For the CDR3, the DNA is TGTGCCAGCAGCTCCGGGCCCACCACTTATTCACCCCTCCACTTT.

This clonotype was observed at least ten times. The V gene is TRBV5-5, the J gene TRBJ1-5; 7 bases fit TRBD1. Germline V gene sequence: CDR1 SGHKS, CDR2 YYEKEE (reference sequence). V lost 4 bases, J lost 7 bases, and 8 bases stayed unmatched. The CDR3 length is 14 residues. CDR3 in DNA: TGTGCCAGCAGCCAACAGGGGCTCCACCAGCCCCAGCATTTT. Its protein is CASSQQGLHQPQHF.

This clonotype was picked up one time. A read error is possible here, since a much larger clone lies one base away. The CDR3 bases are TGTGCCAGCAGCGCCGGGGCAGGGACCACCGGGGAGCTGTTTTTT. This codes for CASSAGAGTTGELFF. This chain links TRBV11-3 with TRBJ2-2; D could derive from TRBD1 or TRBD2 (5 bases each). The CDR3 runs to 15 residues. V lost 5 bases and J 4 bases, leaving 14 bases between the germline ends. The V gene's germline CDR1 is SGHNT and CDR2 YENEEA.

The genes are TRBV7-9 and TRBJ1-2; TRBD1 is a possible D gene (6 bases). V lost 9 bases, J lost 2 bases, and 22 bases lay in between. Per the germline V gene, CDR1 is SEHNR and CDR2 is FQNEAQ (reference sequence). The CDR3 contains 16 residues. Here the CDR3 DNA reads TGTGCCAGTAGCCCTTCAGGACAGCCTCCCAACTATGGCTACACCTTC. It translates to CASSPSGQPPNYGYTF.

The rearrangement links TRBV2 to TRBJ2-1; no clear D gene. The CDR3 spans 15 residues. The V gene lost 4 bases and the J gene lost 3 bases, with 13 bases spanning the gap. The germline V gene encodes CDR1 SNHLY and CDR2 FYNNEI. CDR3 sequence reads: CASSGFSADYNEQFF. In nucleotides, the CDR3 is TGTGCCAGCAGTGGTTTCAGCGCAGACTACAATGAGCAGTTCTTC.

This clonotype appeared many times. V and J are TRBV20-1 and TRBJ2-5, with TRBD1 matching over 7 bases. Germline trimming cut 6 bases from V and 2 bases from J; bases unmatched to any gene: 9. From germline, CDR1 is DFQATT and CDR2 SNEGSKA (reference sequence). The CDR3 loop spans 14 amino acids. CDR3 residues: CSARIDRVQETQYF. The CDR3 DNA sequence: TGCAGTGCCAGAATCGACAGGGTTCAAGAGACCCAGTACTTC.

This chain uses TRBV24-1 with TRBJ2-5; TRBD2 matches at 13 bases. Germline CDR1 is KGHDR and CDR2 is SFDVKD. Germline trimming cut 4 bases from V and 3 bases from J; bases unmatched to any gene: 10. The CDR3 has 18 residues. DNA for the CDR3: TGTGCCACCAGTGACAAGGGACTAGCGGGACGGGGCAAAGAGACCCAGTACTTC. This gives the protein CATSDKGLAGRGKETQYF.